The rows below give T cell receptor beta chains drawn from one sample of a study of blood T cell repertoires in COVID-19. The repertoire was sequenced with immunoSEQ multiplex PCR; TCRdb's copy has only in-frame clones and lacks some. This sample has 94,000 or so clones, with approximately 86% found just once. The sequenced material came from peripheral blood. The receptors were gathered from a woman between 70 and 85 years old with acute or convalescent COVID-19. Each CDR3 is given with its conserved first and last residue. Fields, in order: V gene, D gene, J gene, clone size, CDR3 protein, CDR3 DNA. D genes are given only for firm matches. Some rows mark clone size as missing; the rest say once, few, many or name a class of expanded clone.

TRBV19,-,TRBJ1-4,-,CASNHPGHKNEKLFF,TGTGCCAGTAACCACCCGGGACATAAGAATGAAAAACTGTTTTTT
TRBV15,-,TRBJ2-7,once,CATSRDSPFRTYEQYF,TGTGCCACCAGCAGAGATAGTCCGTTCCGGACTTACGAGCAGTACTTC
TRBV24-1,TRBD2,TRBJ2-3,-,CATSDPQRGGGTDTQYF,TGTGCCACCAGTGATCCCCAGCGGGGGGGCGGCACAGATACGCAGTATTTT
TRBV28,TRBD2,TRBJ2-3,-,CASSPASGGTDTQYF,TGTGCCAGCAGTCCAGCCAGCGGGGGCACAGATACGCAGTATTTT
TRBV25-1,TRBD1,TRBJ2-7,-,CASSESGQAYEQYF,TGTGCCAGCAGTGAATCGGGACAGGCCTACGAGCAGTACTTC
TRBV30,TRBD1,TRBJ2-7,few,CAWNQGAYEQYF,TGTGCCTGGAACCAGGGGGCCTACGAGCAGTACTTC
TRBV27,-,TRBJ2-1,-,CASSQFGNEQFF,TGTGCCAGCAGCCAATTCGGCAATGAGCAGTTCTTC
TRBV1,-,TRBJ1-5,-,CTSSQWTGTGQPQHF,TGCACCAGCAGCCAATGGACAGGGACCGGTCAGCCCCAGCATTTT
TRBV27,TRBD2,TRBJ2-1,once,CASSIPIAGGNYNEQFF,TGTGCCAGCAGTATCCCGATAGCGGGGGGGAATTACAATGAGCAGTTCTTC
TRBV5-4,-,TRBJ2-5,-,CASSFKTGKETQYF,TGTGCCAGCAGCTTTAAGACGGGGAAGGAGACCCAGTACTTC
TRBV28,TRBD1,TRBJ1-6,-,CASSLGTDSPLHF,TGTGCCAGCAGCTTAGGGACAGATTCACCCCTCCACTTT
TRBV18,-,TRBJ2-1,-,CASSPLISTYNEQFF,TGTGCCAGCTCACCCCTTATTAGCACCTACAATGAGCAGTTCTTC
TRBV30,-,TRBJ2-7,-,CAWSERVEQYF,TGTGCCTGGAGCGAGAGGGTCGAGCAGTACTTC
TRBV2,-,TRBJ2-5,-,CASIIGRQGARTQETQYF,TGTGCCAGCATCATCGGTCGTCAGGGCGCCCGTACACAAGAGACCCAGTACTTC
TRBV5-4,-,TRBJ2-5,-,CASSLGQNQETQYF,TGTGCCAGCAGCTTGGGACAGAACCAAGAGACCCAGTACTTC
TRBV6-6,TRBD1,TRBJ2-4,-,CASSQGQRLQYF,TGTGCCAGCAGTCAGGGACAGCGGCTTCAGTACTTC
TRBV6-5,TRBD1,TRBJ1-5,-,CATRDSHDQPQHF,TGTGCCACTAGGGACAGCCACGATCAGCCCCAGCATTTT
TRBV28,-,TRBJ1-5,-,CATAVVDSNNQPQHF,TGTGCCACTGCTGTGGTGGACAGTAACAATCAGCCCCAGCATTTT
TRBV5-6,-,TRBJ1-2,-,CASSLGSGYTF,TGTGCCAGCAGCTTGGGGAGTGGCTACACCTTC
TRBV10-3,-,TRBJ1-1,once,CAISEYQVEQYAEAFF,TGTGCCATCAGTGAGTATCAGGTTGAACAGTACGCTGAAGCTTTCTTT
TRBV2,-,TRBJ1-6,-,CASRAPRGQNYNSPLHF,TGTGCCAGCAGGGCCCCCCGAGGGCAGAACTATAATTCACCCCTCCACTTT
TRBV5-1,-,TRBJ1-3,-,CASSLDGGLSGNTIYF,TGCGCCAGCAGCTTGGACGGGGGGCTATCTGGAAACACCATATATTTT
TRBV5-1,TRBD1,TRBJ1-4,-,CASSYLGQGRNEKLFF,TGCGCCAGCAGTTACCTTGGACAGGGGCGCAATGAAAAACTGTTTTTT
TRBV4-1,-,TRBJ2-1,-,CASSQDVSLPNEQFF,TGCGCCAGCAGCCAAGATGTGTCTCTTCCCAATGAGCAGTTCTTC
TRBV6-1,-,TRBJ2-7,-,CASSGSPTGQGAYEQYF,TGTGCCAGCAGTGGCTCCCCCACAGGGCAAGGGGCCTACGAGCAGTACTTC
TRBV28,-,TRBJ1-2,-,CASSLAYEQGGYTF,TGTGCCAGCAGTTTGGCCTACGAACAGGGCGGCTACACCTTC
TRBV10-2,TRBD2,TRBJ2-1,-,CASSERAGAEQFF,TGCGCCAGCAGTGAGAGGGCGGGAGCTGAGCAGTTCTTC
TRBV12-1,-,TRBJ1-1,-,CASSFLEDTEAFF,TGTGCCAGCAGCTTCTTAGAAGACACTGAAGCTTTCTTT
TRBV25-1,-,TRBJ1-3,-,CASSEFRGSGNTIYF,TGTGCCAGCAGTGAATTTCGGGGGTCTGGAAACACCATATATTTT
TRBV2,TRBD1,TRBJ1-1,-,CASRATGDGAEAFF,TGTGCCAGCAGGGCCACAGGGGACGGAGCTGAAGCTTTCTTT
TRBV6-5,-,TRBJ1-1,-,CASSPPKGMNTEAFF,TGTGCCAGCAGCCCGCCAAAGGGGATGAACACTGAAGCTTTCTTT
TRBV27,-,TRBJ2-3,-,CASSFADTQYF,TGTGCCAGCAGTTTCGCAGATACGCAGTATTTT
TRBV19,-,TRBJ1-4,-,CASSSGSNEKLFF,TGTGCCAGTAGTAGCGGCAGCAATGAAAAACTGTTTTTT
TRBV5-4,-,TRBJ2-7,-,CASSVSYSYEQYF,TGTGCCAGCAGCGTTTCCTATTCCTACGAGCAGTACTTC